The clone carrying this T cell receptor beta chain was recorded a few times. Its target is unknown. The data originate from a study of T cells in Graves' hyperthyroidism and ophthalmopathy. Whole-study results and caveats: Model output signaled ophthalmopathy a median roughly 6.5 months ahead of onset.

CDR3 length: 17 amino acids. Looked up from germline, CDR1 is MGHRA and CDR2 is YSYEKL. Unmatched junction bases numbered 10, after V lost 3 bases and J lost 1 base. RNA transcripts gave rise to amplified TCR beta CDR3 regions. Initially, a first-round RT-PCR of the TCR CDR3 employed the HTBI primer set. TCRdb used MiXCR to reprocess the multiplex PCR reads, holding one entry per CDR3 protein. The repertoire holds about 610,000 distinct CDR3 sequences, about 14% seen once, with roughly 4.5% in the top ten. Clinicians diagnosed patients from clinical symptoms, serum thyroxine and TRAb, thyroid ultrasound and orbital computed tomography.

Sequenced sample: blood. The source is a woman in her 40s with Graves' ophthalmopathy. The gene calls are TRBV4-1 and TRBJ2-5; 8 positions agree with TRBD1. CDR3 nucleotides: TGCGCCAGCAGCCACCCCCCCGGACAGGGATCCCAAGAGACCCAGTACTTC. This sequence encodes CASSHPPGQGSQETQYF.